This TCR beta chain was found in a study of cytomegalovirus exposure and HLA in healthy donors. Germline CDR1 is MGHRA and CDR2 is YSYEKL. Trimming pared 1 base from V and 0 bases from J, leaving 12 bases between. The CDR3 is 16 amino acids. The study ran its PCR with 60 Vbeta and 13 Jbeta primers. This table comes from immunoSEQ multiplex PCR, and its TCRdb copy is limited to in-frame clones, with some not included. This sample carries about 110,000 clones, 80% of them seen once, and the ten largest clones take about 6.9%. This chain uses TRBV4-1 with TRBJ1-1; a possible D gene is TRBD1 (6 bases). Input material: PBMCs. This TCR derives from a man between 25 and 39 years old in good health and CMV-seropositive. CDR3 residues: CASSQVLDSLNTEAFF. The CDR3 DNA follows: TGCGCCAGCAGCCAAGTTCTGGACAGTTTGAACACTGAAGCTTTCTTT.